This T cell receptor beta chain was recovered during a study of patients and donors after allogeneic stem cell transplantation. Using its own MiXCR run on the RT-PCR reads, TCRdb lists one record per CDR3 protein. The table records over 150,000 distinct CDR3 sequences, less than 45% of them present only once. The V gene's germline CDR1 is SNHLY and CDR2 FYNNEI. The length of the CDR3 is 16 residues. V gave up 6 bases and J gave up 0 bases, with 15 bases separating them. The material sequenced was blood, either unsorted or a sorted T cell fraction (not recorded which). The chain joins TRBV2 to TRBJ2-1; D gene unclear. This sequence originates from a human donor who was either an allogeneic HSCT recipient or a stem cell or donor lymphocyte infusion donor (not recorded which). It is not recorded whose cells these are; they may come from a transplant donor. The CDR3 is CASSHRALLSYNEQFF. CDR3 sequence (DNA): TGTGCCAGCAGCCACCGGGCCTTACTCTCCTACAATGAGCAGTTCTTC.